This TCR beta chain was observed in a study of beta chain features in type 1 diabetes. Reverse transcribing all isolated RNA meant expressed TCRB transcripts were sequenced. Libraries were prepared by immunoSEQ multiplex PCR; TCRdb keeps only in-frame clonotypes and omits some of them. The sample holds over 650,000 clones; about 14% are singletons and the top ten take 0.04%. The single heparinised draw taken from each donor contained roughly 100 mL of blood on average. General observations from the study: Among patients with Type 1 diabetes, TCRB CDR3s were moderately but significantly shorter in every one of the four CD4+ subsets.

Only a few counts were recorded for this clone. Its target is unknown. One end of the junction varies from germline; a read error may be responsible. The clonotype comes from a man in his late teens or twenties with type 1 diabetes. The sample consisted of naive CD4+ T cells from blood.

CDR3 nucleotide sequence: TGTGCCACCAGCAGAGAAGGTTGGCTTGGACTGGACTTC. Translating it yields CATSREGWLGLDF. The chain is built from TRBV15 and TRBJ2-7; a weak D match, TRBD2 (5 bases). The CDR3 is made up of 13 amino acids. Looked up from germline, CDR1 is LNHNV and CDR2 is YYDKDF (reference sequence).